Below, 12 T cell receptor beta chains from the same sample are listed, as sequenced in a study of beta chain features in type 1 diabetes. Sequencing targeted expressed TCRB transcripts, as all isolated RNA had been reverse transcribed. Sequencing was performed with immunoSEQ multiplex PCR; in TCRdb, only in-frame clones are kept and a portion is missing. The sample carries 600,000 to 650,000 clones, 15% to 19% recorded once. Input material: naive CD4+ T cells from blood. The source is a man between 18 and 29 years old in good health.

The gene calls are TRBV5-6 and TRBJ2-1; TRBD1 agrees at 9 bases. Per the germline V gene, CDR1 is SGHDT and CDR2 is YYEEEE. V lost 1 base to trimming and J lost 4 bases; unmatched junction nucleotides: 3. The CDR3 sequence is 15 residues long. CDR3 in amino acids: CASSLLGQGYNEQFF. CDR3 in DNA: TGTGCCAGCAGCTTGCTAGGACAGGGGTACAATGAGCAGTTCTTC.

The rearrangement uses TRBV18 and TRBJ1-1; 8 bases fit TRBD1. In germline, CDR1 is KGHSH, CDR2 LQKENI. Germline trimming cut 8 bases from V and 5 bases from J; bases unmatched to any gene: 7. The CDR3 covers 13 residues. The CDR3 nucleotides are TGTGCCAGCAGTCAACAGGGGGAAACTGAAGCTTTCTTT. Translated: CASSQQGETEAFF.

The V and J genes are TRBV7-7 and TRBJ2-2; D unclear. Trimming removed 7 bases from V and 5 bases from J, with 26 bases in between. The CDR3 covers 18 residues. The germline V gene encodes CDR1 SSHAT and CDR2 FNYEAQ (reference sequence). The CDR3 sequence: CASTLLSYGARVTGELFF. CDR3 bases: TGTGCCAGCACCCTGCTTAGTTACGGAGCGCGAGTTACCGGGGAGCTGTTTTTT.

In this sample, this clone turned up a few times. The chain recombines TRBV4-1 with TRBJ1-1; D might be TRBD1 (5 bases). The germline V gene encodes CDR1 MGHRA and CDR2 YSYEKL. V dropped 6 bases and J dropped 1 base, with 18 bases sitting between them. CDR3 length: 16 amino acids. CDR3 protein: CASSPLLTARNTEAFF. CDR3 nucleotides: TGCGCCAGCAGTCCTTTATTGACAGCGAGGAACACTGAAGCTTTCTTT.

This clone was observed a few times. V usage is TRBV6-6 and J usage is TRBJ2-7; tentative D call: TRBD1 (6 bases). Germline values: CDR1 MNHNY, CDR2 SVGAGI (reference sequence). Trimming pared 0 bases from V and 3 bases from J, leaving 9 bases between. CDR3 length: 14 amino acids. The CDR3, as DNA: TGTGCCAGCAGTTACTCCCAACAGGGCTACGAGCAGTACTTC. Translation gives CASSYSQQGYEQYF.

The chain employs TRBV7-2 and TRBJ2-3; the D is unclear. CDR1 and CDR2 (germline): SGHTA, FQGNSA. The CDR3 is made up of 12 amino acids. Trimming removed 6 bases from V and 0 bases from J, with 4 bases in between. CDR3 sequence: CASRGSTDTQYF. The CDR3 nucleotides are TGTGCCAGCAGAGGCAGCACAGATACGCAGTATTTT.

This chain connects TRBV5-6 to TRBJ2-5; D is unresolved. The CDR3 is 12 residues long. The V end was cut by 0 bases, the J end by 5 bases, with 5 bases between. CDR1 and CDR2 (germline): SGHDT, YYEEEE. The CDR3: CASSLARETQYF. The CDR3 DNA reads TGTGCCAGCAGCTTGGCCCGGGAGACCCAGTACTTC.

Only a few counts were recorded for this clone. The chain uses TRBV28 and TRBJ2-5, with D possibly TRBD1 on 5 matching bases. The closer fit of TRBJ2-7 to the DNA end suggests the J call may be wrong. This CDR3 contains 13 residues. Germline CDR1 MDHEN, CDR2 SYDVKM. CDR3: CATWGILSYEQYF. CDR3 bases: TGTGCCACCTGGGGCATCCTCTCCTACGAGCAGTACTTC.

The chain couples TRBV7-2 to TRBJ1-6; TRBD1 is a possible D gene (6 bases). Trimming pared 3 bases from V and 10 bases from J, leaving 22 bases between. Germline assignment: CDR1 SGHTA and CDR2 FQGNSA. This CDR3 comprises 17 residues. CDR3 sequence: CASSFNAARGRGSPLHF. As DNA, the CDR3 is TGTGCCAGCAGCTTCAATGCCGCCAGGGGCCGGGGATCACCCCTCCACTTT.

V usage is TRBV19 and J usage is TRBJ2-7; a weak D match, TRBD2 (5 bases). The CDR3 sequence is 15 residues long. Trimming cost V 3 bases and J 4 bases, with 16 bases left between them. CDR1 LNHDA and CDR2 SQIVND come from the germline V gene (reference sequence). The CDR3 region is CASSILTGVQYEQYF. As DNA, the CDR3 is TGTGCCAGTAGTATCCTGACCGGGGTCCAATACGAGCAGTACTTC.

This clone was found a few times. The V gene is TRBV9, the J gene TRBJ2-7, with TRBD2 as a possible D gene (5 bases). CDR3 length: 16 amino acids. Trimming left V 5 bases short and J 3 bases short, with 21 bases between. The germline gives CDR1 SGDLS, CDR2 YYNGEE. CDR3 loop: CASSPKGGLYGYEQYF. In DNA form, the CDR3 reads TGTGCCAGCAGTCCAAAGGGCGGGCTTTATGGCTACGAGCAGTACTTC.

The chain recombines TRBV27 with TRBJ2-3; D unclear. Germline loops: CDR1 MNHEY, CDR2 SMNVEV (reference sequence). V lost 5 bases, J lost 1 base, and 7 bases lay in between. The CDR3 has 13 amino acids. In DNA form, the CDR3 reads TGTGCCAGCAGTACTCGCGGCACAGATACGCAGTATTTT. Translated, it gives CASSTRGTDTQYF.